Listed below are T cell receptor beta chains from one sample, sequenced in a study of regulatory T cells in long-lasting Graves disease. MiXCR was run by TCRdb on the multiplex PCR reads, yielding one entry per CDR3 protein. The sample includes roughly 410,000 distinct CDR3 sequences, about 15% of them seen just once. These data also formed part of another study, on T cells in Graves' hyperthyroidism and ophthalmopathy.

The starting material was peripheral blood mononuclear cells (PBMCs), obtained at new diagnosis, from a patient treated with antithyroid drugs. The receptors derive from a woman aged 40 to 50 with Graves disease. The CDR3 runs from the conserved cysteine through the conserved F or W. A D gene is named only where the DNA matches it firmly. Where a row states a size, it is once, few, many or the class of an expanded clone; other rows omit it.

abundance	v_gene	d_gene	j_gene	CDR3aa	CDR3nt
many	TRBV10-3	NA	TRBJ2-1	CAISESPRQSSYNEQFF	TGTGCCATCAGTGAGTCCCCGCGGCAGAGCTCCTACAATGAGCAGTTCTTC
many	TRBV28	TRBD2	TRBJ2-1	CASKPGLAGDKSYNEQFF	TGTGCCAGCAAACCGGGACTAGCGGGAGACAAGTCCTACAATGAGCAGTTCTTC
many	TRBV9	TRBD1	TRBJ2-2	CASSEPRTGIFTGELFF	TGTGCCAGCAGCGAACCCAGGACAGGGATCTTCACCGGGGAGCTGTTTTTT
many	TRBV12-3/TRBV12-4	NA	TRBJ2-1	CASSPHIGNEQFF	TGTGCCAGCAGCCCGCACATCGGCAATGAGCAGTTCTTC
many	TRBV9	TRBD1	TRBJ1-2	CASSAGTDPGYTF	TGTGCCAGCAGCGCAGGGACAGATCCCGGCTACACCTTC
many	TRBV11-2	TRBD2	TRBJ2-1	CASSIPAGEGQFF	TGTGCCAGCAGTATCCCAGCGGGAGAAGGGCAGTTCTTC
NA	TRBV3-1	TRBD1	TRBJ1-3	CASSQETTGYSSGNTIYF	TGTGCCAGCAGCCAAGAGACGACAGGGTATAGCTCTGGAAACACCATATATTTT
many	TRBV6-1	TRBD1	TRBJ2-7	CASLPRDSAYEQYF	TGTGCCAGCCTCCCCCGGGACAGTGCTTACGAGCAGTACTTC
NA	TRBV6-5	NA	TRBJ1-1	CASSYSGGLEAFF	TGTGCCAGCAGTTACTCTGGGGGGCTTGAAGCTTTCTTT
NA	TRBV9	TRBD1	TRBJ1-1	CASSAEQGATGEAFF	TGTGCCAGCAGCGCGGAACAGGGGGCAACGGGAGAAGCTTTCTTT
few	TRBV4-1	NA	TRBJ2-1	CASSQESRAGSSYNEQFF	TGCGCCAGCAGCCAAGAGTCTAGGGCGGGGAGCTCCTACAATGAGCAGTTCTTC
NA	TRBV11-2	TRBD2	TRBJ2-1	CASSLVPGGAYNEQFF	TGTGCCAGCAGCTTAGTTCCGGGAGGGGCCTACAATGAGCAGTTCTTC
many	TRBV18	NA	TRBJ2-7	CASSPGMTEEQYF	TGTGCCAGCTCACCTGGGATGACGGAAGAGCAGTACTTC
many	TRBV7-9	TRBD2	TRBJ2-5	CASSLGGPVQETQYF	TGTGCCAGCAGCCTGGGAGGGCCAGTACAAGAGACCCAGTACTTC
many	TRBV11-3	NA	TRBJ2-2	CASSPRVARDTGELFF	TGTGCCAGCAGCCCCCGTGTGGCCCGGGACACCGGGGAGCTGTTTTTT
many	TRBV24-1	NA	TRBJ1-1	CATRDNRGPGTEAFF	TGTGCCACCAGGGATAATCGGGGACCAGGTACTGAAGCTTTCTTT
many	TRBV27	NA	TRBJ2-7	CASSEQGGEQYF	TGTGCCAGCAGTGAACAGGGTGGCGAGCAGTACTTC
NA	TRBV28	TRBD1	TRBJ1-1	CASTHRGNTEAFF	TGTGCCAGCACCCACAGGGGTAACACTGAAGCTTTCTTT
few	TRBV6-1	TRBD2	TRBJ2-7	CASRSGTSIYEQYF	TGTGCCAGCAGATCCGGGACTAGCATTTACGAGCAGTACTTC
many	TRBV30	NA	TRBJ1-5	CAWSVGQGNQPQHF	TGTGCCTGGAGTGTAGGGCAGGGCAATCAGCCCCAGCATTTT
many	TRBV28	NA	TRBJ2-2	CASMGANTGELFF	TGTGCCAGCATGGGGGCGAACACCGGGGAGCTGTTTTTT
many	TRBV12-3/TRBV12-4	TRBD2	TRBJ2-1	CASSFSTSGIGEQFF	TGTGCCAGCAGTTTCAGTACTAGCGGGATTGGTGAGCAGTTCTTC
many	TRBV19	TRBD2	TRBJ2-1	CASSEWTSGTNFNNEQFF	TGTGCCAGTAGTGAATGGACTAGCGGGACTAATTTCAACAATGAGCAGTTCTTC
NA	TRBV7-2	TRBD2	TRBJ2-2	CASTPFLAGVGSGELFF	TGTGCCAGCACCCCCTTTCTAGCGGGAGTTGGGTCCGGGGAGCTGTTTTTT
many	TRBV6-2/TRBV6-3	TRBD1	TRBJ1-2	CASGQGYGYTF	TGTGCCAGCGGACAGGGCTATGGCTACACCTTC
many	TRBV7-9	NA	TRBJ1-2	CASSLGGGRGYTF	TGTGCCAGCAGCTTAGGTGGGGGGCGCGGCTACACCTTC
many	TRBV24-1	TRBD2	TRBJ2-1	CATSDMTSGHNEQFF	TGTGCCACCAGTGACATGACTAGCGGTCACAATGAGCAGTTCTTC
many	TRBV4-3	TRBD1	TRBJ2-7	CASSRGDRVPYEQYF	TGCGCCAGCAGCCGAGGGGACAGGGTACCCTACGAGCAGTACTTC
many	TRBV10-3	TRBD2	TRBJ2-7	CAISESTGGLYEQYF	TGTGCCATCAGTGAGTCTACGGGAGGCCTCTACGAGCAGTACTTC
many	TRBV7-6	TRBD2	TRBJ2-7	CASSLDTSGSIYEQYF	TGTGCCAGCAGCTTGGACACTAGCGGGAGTATCTACGAGCAGTACTTC
many	TRBV6-6	NA	TRBJ2-7	CASSYSGQGLSYEQYF	TGTGCCAGCAGTTACTCGGGTCAGGGGCTTTCCTACGAGCAGTACTTC
few	TRBV19	TRBD1	TRBJ1-2	CASSIDAGGPRGYTF	TGTGCCAGTAGTATTGATGCAGGGGGGCCTCGTGGCTACACCTTC
many	TRBV2	TRBD2	TRBJ2-1	CASNTLAGTSGRAPYNEQFF	TGTGCCAGCAATACCCTTGCCGGGACTAGCGGGAGGGCCCCCTACAATGAGCAGTTCTTC
many	TRBV24-1	NA	TRBJ1-5	CATSDHQAQPQHF	TGTGCCACCAGTGACCACCAAGCTCAGCCCCAGCATTTT
many	TRBV7-2	NA	TRBJ1-3	CASSPQSSGNTIYF	TGTGCCAGCAGCCCTCAGAGCTCTGGAAACACCATATATTTT
many	TRBV28	TRBD1	TRBJ2-1	CASSSLTGVNEQFF	TGTGCCAGCAGTTCGTTGACAGGGGTCAATGAGCAGTTCTTC
NA	TRBV7-9	NA	TRBJ1-6	CASSLDRGTQTRSPLHF	TGTGCCAGCAGCTTAGATCGCGGGACCCAAACCAGGTCACCCCTCCACTTT
many	TRBV27	TRBD2	TRBJ2-7	CASSFLSSGRAGPSYEQYF	TGTGCCAGCAGTTTCCTTTCTAGCGGGAGGGCAGGGCCCTCCTACGAGCAGTACTTC
many	TRBV28	NA	TRBJ2-1	CASSPDYNFYNEQFF	TGTGCCAGCAGTCCCGACTACAATTTTTACAATGAGCAGTTCTTC
many	TRBV6-1	TRBD1	TRBJ1-2	CASPKSGGYGYTF	TGTGCCAGCCCAAAATCAGGGGGCTATGGCTACACCTTC
many	TRBV13	NA	TRBJ2-7	CASSLGLTPIEQYF	TGTGCCAGCAGCTTAGGCCTAACCCCTATAGAGCAGTACTTC
many	TRBV7-9	NA	TRBJ2-5	CASSFDSPGTQYF	TGTGCCAGCAGCTTCGACTCCCCCGGGACCCAGTACTTC
few	TRBV5-4	NA	TRBJ2-1	CASTSWGNEQFF	TGTGCCAGCACCAGTTGGGGCAATGAGCAGTTCTTC
NA	TRBV19	NA	TRBJ2-1	CASSIKFSGYYHNEQFF	TGTGCCAGTAGTATTAAATTTTCGGGTTACTACCACAATGAGCAGTTCTTC
NA	TRBV4-3	TRBD2	TRBJ2-5	CASSQDWGLAGETQYF	TGCGCCAGCAGCCAAGATTGGGGACTAGCTGGAGAGACCCAGTACTTC
many	TRBV28	NA	TRBJ2-1	CASTSRRGSQFF	TGTGCCAGCACCTCTCGGAGGGGAAGCCAGTTCTTC
few	TRBV25-1	NA	TRBJ2-7	CASSSRTTSPDYEQYF	TGTGCCAGCAGTTCCAGGACCACCTCCCCCGACTACGAGCAGTACTTC
NA	TRBV11-3	NA	TRBJ2-1	CASSLEVGLAYNEQFF	TGTGCCAGCAGCTTAGAGGTGGGGCTAGCCTACAATGAGCAGTTCTTC
NA	TRBV29-1	TRBD1	TRBJ1-5	CSVGTGSGQPQHF	TGCAGCGTTGGGACAGGTTCTGGGCAGCCCCAGCATTTT
many	TRBV3-1	TRBD1	TRBJ2-5	CASSQWDRGQETQYF	TGTGCCAGCAGCCAATGGGACAGGGGACAAGAGACCCAGTACTTC
many	TRBV11-1	NA	TRBJ2-2	CASSLGRRPGELFF	TGTGCCAGCAGCTTAGGCAGGCGACCCGGGGAGCTGTTTTTT
NA	TRBV27	TRBD2	TRBJ2-7	CASSWAGRAGYEQYF	TGTGCCAGCAGTTGGGCAGGGAGGGCGGGCTACGAGCAGTACTTC
few	TRBV18	NA	TRBJ1-1	CASSPDGGHDEAFF	TGTGCCAGCTCACCAGACGGGGGCCATGATGAAGCTTTCTTT
many	TRBV3-1	NA	TRBJ1-2	CASSQVAQGLYGYTF	TGTGCCAGCAGCCAAGTCGCGCAGGGCCTCTATGGCTACACCTTC
NA	TRBV5-1	TRBD1	TRBJ2-1	CASSVGDRGRPYNEQFF	TGCGCCAGCAGCGTGGGGGACAGGGGGCGCCCCTACAATGAGCAGTTCTTC